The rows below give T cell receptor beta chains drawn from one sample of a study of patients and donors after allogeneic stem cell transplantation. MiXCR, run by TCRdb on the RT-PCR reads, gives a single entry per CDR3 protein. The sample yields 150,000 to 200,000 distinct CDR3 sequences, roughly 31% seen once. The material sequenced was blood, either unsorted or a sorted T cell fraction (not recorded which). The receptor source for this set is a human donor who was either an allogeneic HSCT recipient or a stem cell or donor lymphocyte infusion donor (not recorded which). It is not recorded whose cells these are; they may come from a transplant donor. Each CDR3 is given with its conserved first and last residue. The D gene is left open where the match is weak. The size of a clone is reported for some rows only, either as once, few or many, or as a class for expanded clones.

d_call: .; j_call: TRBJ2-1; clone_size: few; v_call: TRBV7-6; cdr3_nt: TGTGCCAGCAGCAGGGGTATTGGTTCCTACAATGAGCAGTTCTTC; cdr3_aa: CASSRGIGSYNEQFF
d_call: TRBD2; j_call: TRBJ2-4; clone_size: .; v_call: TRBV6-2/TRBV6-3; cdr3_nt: TGTGCCAGCAGTTACTCGAAGGGTGCGGGAGAAGTCTTC; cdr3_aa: CASSYSKGAGEVF
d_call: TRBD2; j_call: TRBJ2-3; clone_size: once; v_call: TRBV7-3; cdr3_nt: TGTGCCAGCAGCTCCTCCGGGGGGGTACTTAACACAGATACGCAGTATTTT; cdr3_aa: CASSSSGGVLNTDTQYF
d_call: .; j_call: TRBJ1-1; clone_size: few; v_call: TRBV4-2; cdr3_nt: TGTGCCAGCAGCCAAGATCGTTCTCGCGGCACTGAAGCTTTCTTT; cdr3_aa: CASSQDRSRGTEAFF
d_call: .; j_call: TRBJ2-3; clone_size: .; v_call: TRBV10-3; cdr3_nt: TGTGCCATCAGTGAAGTGTCAGTCACAGATACGCAGTATTTT; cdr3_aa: CAISEVSVTDTQYF
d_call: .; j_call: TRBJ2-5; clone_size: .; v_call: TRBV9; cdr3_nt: TGTGCCAGCAGCGTTTGGTGGGACCAAGAGACCCAGTACTTC; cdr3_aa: CASSVWWDQETQYF
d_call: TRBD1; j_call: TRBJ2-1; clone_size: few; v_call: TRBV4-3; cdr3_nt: TGCGCCAGCAGCCACGGGACAGGGCTTCGCTACAATGAGCAGTTCTTC; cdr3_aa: CASSHGTGLRYNEQFF
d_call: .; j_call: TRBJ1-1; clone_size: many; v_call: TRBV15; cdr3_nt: TGTGCCACCAGCTCCCGATGGGTCACTGAAGCTTTCTTT; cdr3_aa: CATSSRWVTEAFF
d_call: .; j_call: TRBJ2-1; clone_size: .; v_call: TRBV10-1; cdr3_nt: TGCGCCAGCAGTGGGGTTAGCGCGTACAATGAGCAGTTCTTC; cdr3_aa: CASSGVSAYNEQFF
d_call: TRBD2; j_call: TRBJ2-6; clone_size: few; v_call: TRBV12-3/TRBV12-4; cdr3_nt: TGTGCCAGCAGTTTTTGGCGGGAGTTATTGGCCGGGGCCAACGTCCTGACTTTC; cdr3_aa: CASSFWRELLAGANVLTF
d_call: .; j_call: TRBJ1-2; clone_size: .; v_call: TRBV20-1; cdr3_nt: TGCAGTGCTAGAGCAGGGGAGGGCTACACCTTC; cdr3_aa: CSARAGEGYTF
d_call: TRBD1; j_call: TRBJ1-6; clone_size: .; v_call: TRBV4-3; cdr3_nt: TGCGCCAGCAGCCCCCGACAGGGGGACGGTTCACCCCTCCACTTT; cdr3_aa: CASSPRQGDGSPLHF
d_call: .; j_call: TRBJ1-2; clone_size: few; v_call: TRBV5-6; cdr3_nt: TGTGCCACAGCCCTCAGGGGATATGGCTACACCTTC; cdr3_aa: CATALRGYGYTF
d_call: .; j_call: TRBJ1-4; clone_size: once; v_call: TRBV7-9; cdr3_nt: TGTGCCAGCAGCTTAGCCGAGACAGGCCTTAATGAAAAACTGTTTTTT; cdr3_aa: CASSLAETGLNEKLFF
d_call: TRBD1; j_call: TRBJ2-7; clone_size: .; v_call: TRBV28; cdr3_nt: TGTGCCATAGGCGGACAGGGGTGGTACGAGCAGTACTTC; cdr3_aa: CAIGGQGWYEQYF
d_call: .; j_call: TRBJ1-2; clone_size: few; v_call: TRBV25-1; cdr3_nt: TGTGCCAGCACCGAACCGGGAGGGGGCTATGGCTACACCTTC; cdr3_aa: CASTEPGGGYGYTF
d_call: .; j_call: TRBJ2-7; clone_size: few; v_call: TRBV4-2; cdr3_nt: TGTGCCAGCAGCCAAGAAAGGGAGGTCCGCTACGAGCAGTACTTC; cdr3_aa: CASSQEREVRYEQYF
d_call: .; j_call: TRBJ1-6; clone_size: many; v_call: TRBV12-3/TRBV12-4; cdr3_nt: TGTGCCAGCAGTTTATCTGACTCACCCCTCCACTTT; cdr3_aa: CASSLSDSPLHF
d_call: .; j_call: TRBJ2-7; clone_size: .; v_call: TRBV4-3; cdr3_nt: TGCGCCAGCAGCCAAAGATCGGGCGGGGCCTACGAGCAGTACTTC; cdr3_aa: CASSQRSGGAYEQYF
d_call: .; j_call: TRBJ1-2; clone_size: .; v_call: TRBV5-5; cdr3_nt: TGTGCCAGCAGCGCCGCCGGGACCGACTATGGCTACACCTTC; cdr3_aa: CASSAAGTDYGYTF
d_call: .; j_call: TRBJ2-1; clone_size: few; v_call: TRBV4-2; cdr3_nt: TGTGCCAGCAGCCACGGGAACAATGAGCAGTTCTTC; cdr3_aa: CASSHGNNEQFF
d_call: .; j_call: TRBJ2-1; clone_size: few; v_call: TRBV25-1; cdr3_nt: TGTGCCAGCAGTCGAGAGCCCGGAGGGTACAATGAGCAGTTCTTC; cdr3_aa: CASSREPGGYNEQFF
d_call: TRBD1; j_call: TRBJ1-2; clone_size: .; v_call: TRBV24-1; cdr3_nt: TGTGCCACCAGTGATCCCGGGACAGGGGGTGGCTACACCTTC; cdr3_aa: CATSDPGTGGGYTF
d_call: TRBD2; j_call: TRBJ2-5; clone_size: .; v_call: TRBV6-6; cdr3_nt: TGTGCCAGCAGTTACACCCCCGGGACTAGCGGGAGGAGGGAGACCCAGTACTTC; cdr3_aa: CASSYTPGTSGRRETQYF
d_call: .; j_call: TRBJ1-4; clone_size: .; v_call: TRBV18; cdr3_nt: TGTGCCAGCTCACCACGCAGGGAGGCTGAAAAACTGTTTTTT; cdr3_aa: CASSPRREAEKLFF
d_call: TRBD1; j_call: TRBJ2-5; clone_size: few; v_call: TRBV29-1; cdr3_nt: TGCAGCGCCGGACAGGTTGCCCGCGAGACCCAGTACTTC; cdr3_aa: CSAGQVARETQYF